These 23 T cell receptor beta chains were all obtained from the same sample, sequenced in a study of cytomegalovirus exposure and HLA in healthy donors. Amplification used 60 Vbeta primers and 13 Jbeta primers. Clones were sequenced by immunoSEQ multiplex PCR, and TCRdb holds only the in-frame ones, with some missing. The table has around 150,000 clones, 70% to 85% seen once. What was sequenced was PBMCs. Receptors were obtained from a man in his thirties or forties in good health and CMV-seropositive.

This sequence joins TRBV5-1 and TRBJ1-1; 9 nucleotides agree with TRBD1. There are 17 residues in the CDR3. CDR1 is SGHRS and CDR2 is YFSETQ in the germline V gene. J gave up 0 bases and V 1 base, and 7 bases lay outside the gene matches. The CDR3 sequence: CASSLQQGALMNTEAFF. Written as DNA, the CDR3 is TGCGCCAGCAGCTTGCAACAGGGGGCCCTTATGAACACTGAAGCTTTCTTT.

The V call is TRBV19, the J call TRBJ1-6; weak D call: TRBD1 (6 bases). In germline, CDR1 is LNHDA, CDR2 SQIVND (reference sequence). There are 13 residues in the CDR3. Trimming removed 7 bases at V and 5 bases at J, with 9 bases between. The CDR3 coding sequence is TGTGCCAGTAATTACAGGGATAATTCACCCCTCCACTTT. This translates into CASNYRDNSPLHF.

The V call is TRBV5-1, the J call TRBJ2-5; 8 bases are a match to TRBD1. This CDR3 region has 15 residues. CDR1 and CDR2 (germline): SGHRS, YFSETQ. The J segment lost 4 bases and the V segment lost 2 bases, leaving 7 bases of the junction unmatched. For the CDR3, the DNA is TGCGCCAGCAGCTTACAGGGGACAGGTAGAGAGACCCAGTACTTC. As protein: CASSLQGTGRETQYF.

The rearrangement links TRBV6-6 to TRBJ2-3, with 11 bases matching TRBD2. Germline-derived CDR1 and CDR2 are MNHNY and SVGAGI (reference sequence). The CDR3 loop spans 16 amino acids. The junction had 5 bases not matched to a gene; V was cut back by 6 bases and J by 0 bases. The CDR3 protein is CASSLLAGGSTDTQYF. The CDR3 bases are TGTGCCAGCAGCCTTTTAGCGGGGGGGAGCACAGATACGCAGTATTTT.

This clone was counted a few times. The chain has TRBV7-6 and TRBJ2-5; 9 bases align to TRBD2. Germline CDR1 is SGHVS and CDR2 is FNYEAQ. The J segment lost 7 bases and the V segment lost 1 base, leaving 10 bases of the junction unmatched. The CDR3 extends over 16 amino acids. In nucleotides, the CDR3 is TGTGCCAGCAGCTTAGTGGCGGGGGGGCCTGAAGGGACCCAGTACTTC. Translating it yields CASSLVAGGPEGTQYF. Looking up the rest from reference TRBV7-6 and TRBJ2-5 gives the full variable domain: GAGVSQSPRYKVTKRGQDVALRCDPISGHVSLYWYRQALGQGPEFLTYFNYEAQQDKSGLPNDRFSAERPEGSISTLTIQRTEQRDSAMYRCASSLVAGGPEGTQYFGPGTRLLVL.

The rearrangement joins TRBV9 to TRBJ2-2, with 7 bases lining up with TRBD2. The V gene's germline CDR1 is SGDLS and CDR2 YYNGEE. Trimming cost V 0 bases and J 3 bases; bases outside gene matches: 2. This CDR3 has 15 amino acids. CDR3 DNA sequence: TGTGCCAGCAGCGTAGCGGGAGGCCACACCGGGGAGCTGTTTTTT. Its translation: CASSVAGGHTGELFF.

V and J are TRBV5-3 and TRBJ2-4; 7 bases map to TRBD1. TRBV5-3 falls under the ORF class, with uncertain function. This CDR3 comprises 17 residues. J was trimmed by 7 bases and V by 1 base; bases with no gene match: 14. Written as DNA, the CDR3 is TGTGCCAGAAGCTTGAACAGGGGCCACTATTGGAGGAACATTCAGTACTTC. This encodes CARSLNRGHYWRNIQYF.

This chain links TRBV5-1 with TRBJ1-4, with D tentatively TRBD1 (6 bases). V dropped 4 bases and J dropped 7 bases, with 17 bases sitting between them. The length of the CDR3 is 15 residues. Germline V gene lookup returns CDR1 SGHRS and CDR2 YFSETQ. CDR3 bases: TGCGCCAGCAGCGTCTTGGGGGGGCAGGTTGAAAAACTGTTTTTT. Translating it yields CASSVLGGQVEKLFF.

The V and J genes are TRBV27 and TRBJ2-7, with D perhaps matching TRBD2 (6 bases). V was cut by 7 bases and J by 3 bases, with 13 bases left in between. This CDR3 comprises 13 residues. Germline CDR1 MNHEY, CDR2 SMNVEV (reference sequence). The CDR3 sequence is CASKRLGSYEQYF. The CDR3 DNA reads TGTGCCAGCAAACGACTCGGGAGCTACGAGCAGTACTTC.

V usage is TRBV5-5 and J usage is TRBJ2-5, with D possibly TRBD1 on 6 matching bases. Trimming stripped 0 bases from V and 5 bases from J, with 11 bases between. The CDR3 consists of 14 residues. CDR1 and CDR2 (germline): SGHKS, YYEKEE (reference sequence). CDR3 DNA: TGTGCCAGCAGCTTGGGCCAGGGGAAGGAGACCCAGTACTTC. Translation: CASSLGQGKETQYF.

The chain combines TRBV18 with TRBJ1-5; 11 bases agree with TRBD1. The CDR3 length is 16 residues. Trimming took 2 bases from V and 4 from J; bases not matched to a gene: 4. Germline V gene data show CDR1 as KGHSH and CDR2 as LQKENI. The CDR3 DNA sequence: TGTGCCAGCTCACCAAACGGGACAGGGGGGAATCAGCCCCAGCATTTT. Protein sequence: CASSPNGTGGNQPQHF. Combining the CDR3 with reference TRBV18 and TRBJ1-5 gives the whole variable domain NAGVMQNPRHLVRRRGQEARLRCSPMKGHSHVYWYRQLPEEGLKFMVYLQKENIIDESGMPKERFSAEFPKEGPSILRIQQVVRGDSAAYFCASSPNGTGGNQPQHFGDGTRLSIL.

The V and J genes are TRBV5-1 and TRBJ2-2, with D perhaps TRBD1 (6 bases). V was clipped by 8 bases and J by 3 bases, with 17 bases between them. The CDR3 is 15 amino acids. Germline values: CDR1 SGHRS, CDR2 YFSETQ. CDR3 region: CASTLMGADTGELFF. The DNA of the CDR3 is TGCGCCAGTACCCTAATGGGGGCGGACACCGGGGAGCTGTTTTTT.

The J gene is TRBJ1-5, the V gene TRBV6-5; the match to TRBD1 covers 9 bases. The CDR3 has 14 amino acids. The germline V gene encodes CDR1 MNHEY and CDR2 SVGAGI. V lost 5 bases, J lost 7 bases, and 6 bases stayed unmatched. CDR3 residues: CASSRQGDGQPQHF. CDR3 sequence (DNA): TGTGCCAGCAGTCGACAGGGGGACGGACAGCCCCAGCATTTT.

The CDR3 DNA reads TGCGCCAGCAGCCTAGGACAGGGGATAGATACGCAGTATTTT. Its translation is CASSLGQGIDTQYF. The chain is built from TRBV4-1 and TRBJ2-3, with TRBD1 identical over 9 bases. This CDR3 region has 14 residues. V lost 4 bases to trimming and J lost 5 bases; unmatched junction nucleotides: 4. Germline CDR1 and CDR2: MGHRA and YSYEKL.

The V and J genes are TRBV28 and TRBJ1-3; D gene uncertain. The CDR3 totals 11 residues. Trimming shortened V by 6 bases and J by 7 bases, and 7 bases separated the two germline ends. CDR1 is MDHEN and CDR2 is SYDVKM in the germline V gene. CDR3 amino acids: CASRQYNTIYF. CDR3 DNA sequence: TGTGCCAGCAGGCAGTATAACACCATATATTTT.

The chain uses TRBV6-5 and TRBJ2-1; 15 bases are shared with TRBD2. There are 14 residues in the CDR3. The germline V gene encodes CDR1 MNHEY and CDR2 SVGAGI. Germline trimming cut 6 bases from V and 9 bases from J; bases unmatched to any gene: 3. In DNA, the CDR3 is TGTGCCAGCAGCGGGACTAGCGGGAGGAGTGAGCAGTTCTTC. It encodes CASSGTSGRSEQFF.

The rearrangement uses TRBV5-1 and TRBJ1-1; the D gene is possibly TRBD1 (6 bases). V lost 0 bases to trimming and J lost 5 bases, with 11 bases between them. Germline V lookup: CDR1 SGHRS, CDR2 YFSETQ. The CDR3 runs to 14 residues. As DNA, the CDR3 is TGCGCCAGCAGCTTGGAAGGGGGAAGGACTGAAGCTTTCTTT. This encodes CASSLEGGRTEAFF.

V usage is TRBV10-2 and J usage is TRBJ1-2, with D tentatively TRBD1 (5 bases). The CDR3 consists of 14 residues. Germline-derived CDR1 and CDR2 are WSHSY and SAAADI. The germline V and J ends were trimmed by 4 bases and 3 bases, with 12 bases remaining between them. The CDR3 DNA follows: TGCGCCAGCAGTGGGTCGGGGCAGTACTATGGCTACACCTTC. It is translated as CASSGSGQYYGYTF.

There are a few counts of this clone. The chain uses TRBV6-5 and TRBJ2-5; TRBD1 agrees at 9 bases. V shed 9 bases, J shed 4 bases, and the junction held 12 bases outside the gene matches. The germline V gene encodes CDR1 MNHEY and CDR2 SVGAGI. The CDR3 is 15 residues long. As DNA, the CDR3 is TGTGCCAGTCTACCTCCGGGACAGGGTTCAGAGACCCAGTACTTC. Its protein product is CASLPPGQGSETQYF.

V usage is TRBV19 and J usage is TRBJ2-3; no firm D call. Trimming removed 2 bases from V and 3 bases from J, with 3 bases in between. The CDR3 runs to 12 residues. Germline assignment: CDR1 LNHDA and CDR2 SQIVND (reference sequence). CDR3 sequence (DNA): TGTGCCAGTAGTATACCGACAGATACGCAGTATTTT. Translating gives CASSIPTDTQYF.

A note on this clone: This is likely a read error, given that the CDR3 carries no conserved phenylalanine or tryptophan at its end. Because the CDR3's place on the DNA is in doubt, the DNA is left out and the CDR3 is given as listed by TCRdb. V and J are TRBV11-1 and TRBJ1-2. Germline lookup yields CDR1 SGHAT and CDR2 FQDESV (reference sequence). With termini counted, the CDR3 has 13 amino acids. CDR3 loop: CASSSGIPMATFL.

The V and J genes are TRBV5-1 and TRBJ1-2, with 9 bases matching TRBD1. Germline V gene sequence: CDR1 SGHRS, CDR2 YFSETQ. J lost 3 bases, V lost 0 bases, and 0 bases had no gene match. The CDR3 sequence is 14 residues long. CDR3 loop: CASSLGQGDYGYTF. In DNA form, the CDR3 reads TGCGCCAGCAGCTTGGGACAGGGGGACTATGGCTACACCTTC.

The chain joins TRBV28 to TRBJ1-3, with a tentative D call TRBD1 (6 bases). The CDR3 consists of 18 residues. Trimming pared 5 bases from V and 1 base from J, leaving 21 bases between. Germline V lookup: CDR1 MDHEN, CDR2 SYDVKM. The CDR3 reads CASSPFHRVTSSGNTIYF. CDR3 in DNA: TGTGCCAGCAGTCCTTTCCACAGGGTTACATCGTCTGGAAACACCATATATTTT.